These 9 T cell receptor beta chains originate from one sample sequenced in a study of cytomegalovirus exposure and HLA in healthy donors. The PCR made use of 60 Vbeta and 13 Jbeta primers. Profiling relied on immunoSEQ multiplex PCR, and the TCRdb table lists in-frame clones only, not all of them. Of fewer than 110,000 clones in the sample, approximately 79% were seen once. The sample was PBMCs. Receptors were obtained from a woman aged 40 to 50 in good health and CMV-seropositive.

The CDR3 is CASSRMGQGGNEQFF. As DNA, the CDR3 is TGCGCCAGCAGCCGTATGGGACAGGGGGGCAATGAGCAGTTCTTC. The chain combines TRBV5-1 with TRBJ2-1, with 11 positions matching TRBD1. The CDR3 length is 15 residues. V shed 4 bases, J shed 6 bases, and the junction held 6 bases outside the gene matches. Per germline, CDR1 SGHRS and CDR2 YFSETQ.

Turning to this clone: Other DNA variants within this sample encode the same CDR3. The rearrangement uses TRBV11-3 and TRBJ1-1; tentative D call: TRBD1 (5 bases). CDR1 is SGHNT, CDR2 YENEEA, per germline. The CDR3 extends over 14 amino acids. Trimming removed 6 bases from V and 5 bases from J, with 16 bases in between. CDR3 amino acids: CASSPGRGNTEAFF. The CDR3 DNA sequence: TGTGCCAGCAGTCCCGGGCGGGGGAATACTGAAGCTTTCTTT.

The rearrangement joins TRBV6-5 to TRBJ1-5; tentative D call: TRBD1 (6 bases). The CDR3 sequence is 14 residues long. Germline V gives CDR1 MNHEY, CDR2 SVGAGI. V was cut by 4 bases and J by 5 bases, with 12 bases left in between. CDR3 sequence reads: CASSFQGKDQPQHF. The CDR3 region has the DNA TGTGCCAGCAGTTTCCAGGGGAAGGATCAGCCCCAGCATTTT.

There are a few counts of this clone. Within the sample, other DNA sequences also encode this same CDR3. The rearrangement joins TRBV7-9 to TRBJ1-5; D is possibly TRBD1 (5 bases). Trimming cost V 4 bases and J 0 bases, with 7 bases left between them. The CDR3 is 14 amino acids. Germline lookup yields CDR1 SEHNR and CDR2 FQNEAQ (reference sequence). CDR3 loop: CASSSQDSNQPQHF. CDR3 sequence (DNA): TGTGCCAGCAGCTCACAGGATAGCAATCAGCCCCAGCATTTT.

The CDR3 is CASSQQGQGNPDTQYF. CDR3 coding DNA: TGTGCCAGCAGCCAACAGGGACAGGGGAACCCAGATACGCAGTATTTT. The V gene is TRBV4-2, the J gene TRBJ2-3, with TRBD1 matching 10 bases. Unmatched junction bases numbered 6, after V lost 2 bases and J lost 4 bases. The germline gives CDR1 LGHNA, CDR2 YNFKEQ. The CDR3 contains 16 residues.

V is TRBV5-1 and J is TRBJ1-3; the D is unclear. CDR1 and CDR2 from the germline V gene are SGHRS and YFSETQ. With 0 bases removed from V and 9 bases from J, the gap between germline ends came to 7 bases. The CDR3 consists of 12 residues. CDR3 region: CASSLDRATIYF. CDR3 nucleotides: TGCGCCAGCAGCTTGGACCGCGCCACCATATATTTT.

This clone was found a few times. The gene calls are TRBV2 and TRBJ1-5, with D perhaps TRBD1 (6 bases). The germline V gene encodes CDR1 SNHLY and CDR2 FYNNEI. The V end was cut by 6 bases, the J end by 5 bases, with 17 bases between. The CDR3 extends over 15 amino acids. CDR3 loop: CASRAIQGIDQPQHF. CDR3 coding DNA: TGTGCCAGCAGAGCCATTCAGGGGATTGATCAGCCCCAGCATTTT.

J is TRBJ1-6 and V is TRBV5-8; 10 bases match TRBD1. The germline CDR1 and CDR2 sequences are SGHTS and YDEGEE. Trimming took 7 bases from V and 7 from J; bases not matched to a gene: 8. This CDR3 is 15 amino acids long. The CDR3 reads CASPRLTGGNSPLHF. Written as DNA, the CDR3 is TGTGCCAGCCCCCGCCTGACAGGGGGCAATTCACCCCTCCACTTT.

This chain joins TRBV9 and TRBJ1-3; 10 bases are a match to TRBD1. V lost 3 bases to trimming and J lost 4 bases; unmatched junction nucleotides: 7. The CDR3 sequence is 16 residues long. Germline loops: CDR1 SGDLS, CDR2 YYNGEE. CDR3 loop: CASSARQGAGGNTIYF. As DNA, the CDR3 is TGTGCCAGCAGCGCCCGACAGGGGGCAGGGGGAAACACCATATATTTT.